Listed below are T cell receptor beta chains from one sample, sequenced in a study of OX40 agonist ivuxolimab in advanced cancers. Clones were read by immunoSEQ multiplex PCR, and TCRdb kept only the in-frame ones, dropping some. The sample lists about 62,000 clones; 79% were seen once. Specimen: CD4+ or CD8+ T cells sorted from blood, collected in a trial of the OX40 agonist ivuxolimab. The receptors originated from an adult with an advanced solid tumor such as melanoma, head and neck, liver or kidney cancer. CDR3s include the opening cysteine and the closing phenylalanine or tryptophan. D genes are given only for firm matches. Clone size is not always given. Where it is, it says once, few, many or a class for expanded clones.

D gene | clone size | J gene | V gene | CDR3 DNA | CDR3 protein
TRBD1 | . | TRBJ1-2 | TRBV7-2 | TGTGCCAGCAGCTTACGGGGGTGGGACAGGGCAACTAACTATGGCTACACCTTC | CASSLRGWDRATNYGYTF
. | few | TRBJ2-4 | TRBV4-1 | TGCGCCAGCAGCCAAGTGTCTGGGGGCAGTATAGCCAAAAACATTCAGTACTTC | CASSQVSGGSIAKNIQYF
TRBD2 | . | TRBJ2-1 | TRBV2 | TGTGCCAGCAGAGGACTAGCGGGTCAATACAATGAGCAGTTCTTC | CASRGLAGQYNEQFF
. | . | TRBJ2-3 | TRBV9 | TGTGCCAGCAGCGTAGTCGGGGGAGGCACAGATACGCAGTATTTT | CASSVVGGGTDTQYF
TRBD1 | . | TRBJ2-1 | TRBV28 | TGTGCCAGCACCTTTGCCGGGACAGCTAATGAGCAGTTCTTC | CASTFAGTANEQFF
TRBD2 | few | TRBJ2-7 | TRBV2 | TGTGCCAGCGGCACTAGCGGACACTACGAGCAGTACTTC | CASGTSGHYEQYF
. | . | TRBJ2-1 | TRBV7-2 | TGTGCCAGCAGCAATAGTTCGCACCTAAACAATGAGCAGTTCTTC | CASSNSSHLNNEQFF
TRBD1 | . | TRBJ2-5 | TRBV10-3 | TGTGCCATCAGAACGGACAGGGACCAAGAGACCCAGTACTTC | CAIRTDRDQETQYF
. | . | TRBJ2-3 | TRBV11-2 | TGTGCCAGCAGCCAACAGGAGGGGACGCAGTATTTT | CASSQQEGTQYF
. | . | TRBJ2-3 | TRBV7-9 | TGTGCCAGCAGCTTAGCGGTCCTTCCCGCAGATACGCAGTATTTT | CASSLAVLPADTQYF
TRBD2 | . | TRBJ2-3 | TRBV7-8 | TGTGCCAGCAGACTTAACCGGGGTAGCGGGGGCTCAGATACGCAGTATTTT | CASRLNRGSGGSDTQYF
. | . | TRBJ1-6 | TRBV7-6 | TGTGCCAGCAGCTTAGGGCAGCCTAATTCACCCCTCCACTTT | CASSLGQPNSPLHF
. | . | TRBJ2-7 | TRBV6-6 | TGTGCCAGCAGCCCCTCATTTCAGGTAGCCTACGAGCAGTACTTC | CASSPSFQVAYEQYF
. | . | TRBJ1-3 | TRBV5-1 | TGCGCCAGCAGCTTGGAACTTGGAAACACCATATATTTT | CASSLELGNTIYF
. | . | TRBJ2-3 | TRBV5-1 | TGCGCCAGCAGTCCCGGTTTCGGCACAGATACGCAGTATTTT | CASSPGFGTDTQYF
. | . | TRBJ1-6 | TRBV7-2 | TGTGCCAGCAGCTTAGGCCGGACAGAAAATTCACCCCTCCACTTT | CASSLGRTENSPLHF
. | . | TRBJ2-1 | TRBV7-3 | TGTGCCAGCAGCTTGGGACAAGCGGTATACAATGAGCAGTTCTTC | CASSLGQAVYNEQFF
TRBD1 | . | TRBJ1-4 | TRBV6-6 | TGTGCCAGCAACGGACAGGGATTACTATCTAATGAAAAACTGTTTTTT | CASNGQGLLSNEKLFF
. | few | TRBJ1-1 | TRBV6-1 | TGTGCCAGCAGTGAACCACCCTGGGACACTGAAGCTTTCTTT | CASSEPPWDTEAFF
. | . | TRBJ1-1 | TRBV5-1 | TGCGCCAGCAGCTTAAGGACGGTGAACACTGAAGCTTTCTTT | CASSLRTVNTEAFF
. | . | TRBJ1-3 | TRBV5-4 | TGTGCCAGCAGTCATAAGACAGGTCCCAGCTCTGGAAACACCATATATTTT | CASSHKTGPSSGNTIYF
TRBD1 | . | TRBJ2-2 | TRBV28 | TGTGCCGGCCGGGACAGGAACACCGGGGAGCTGTTTTTT | CAGRDRNTGELFF
. | . | TRBJ2-5 | TRBV28 | TGTGCCAGCAGCGTGACTAGGACCTTCCAAGAGACCCAGTACTTC | CASSVTRTFQETQYF
. | . | TRBJ2-6 | TRBV28 | TGTGCCAGCTTCTCGAGCTACCGATCCATCTCTGGGGCCAACGTCCTGACTTTC | CASFSSYRSISGANVLTF
. | . | TRBJ1-2 | TRBV7-2 | TGTGCCAGCAGCTTACGGACAGCCCCCTACACCTTC | CASSLRTAPYTF
TRBD2 | . | TRBJ2-7 | TRBV7-9 | TGTGCCAGCAGCTCACAGAATAGCGGGATCGACTACGAGCAGTACTTC | CASSSQNSGIDYEQYF
. | . | TRBJ2-5 | TRBV6-4 | TGTGCCAGCAGAGGACACCACCAAGAGACCCAGTACTTC | CASRGHHQETQYF
. | . | TRBJ2-7 | TRBV6-6 | TGTGCCAGCAGCTCTTTTGACGAGCAGTACTTC | CASSSFDEQYF
TRBD2 | many | TRBJ2-5 | TRBV5-6 | TGTGCCAGCAGCTTGGGTAGCGGGGTACAAGAGACCCAGTACTTC | CASSLGSGVQETQYF
. | . | TRBJ2-7 | TRBV27 | TGTGCCAGCAGTTCCACCTACGAGCAGTACTTC | CASSSTYEQYF
. | . | TRBJ2-7 | TRBV11-3 | TGTGCCAGCAGCCTACGCACAGGGAGCCACGAGCAGTACTTC | CASSLRTGSHEQYF
. | . | TRBJ1-2 | TRBV27 | TGTGCCAGCAGCCCCACAGGGTCCTATGGCTACACCTTC | CASSPTGSYGYTF
. | . | TRBJ1-3 | TRBV21-1 | TGTGCCAGCAGCCCCGTATCCCTCTCTGGAAACACCATATATTTT | CASSPVSLSGNTIYF